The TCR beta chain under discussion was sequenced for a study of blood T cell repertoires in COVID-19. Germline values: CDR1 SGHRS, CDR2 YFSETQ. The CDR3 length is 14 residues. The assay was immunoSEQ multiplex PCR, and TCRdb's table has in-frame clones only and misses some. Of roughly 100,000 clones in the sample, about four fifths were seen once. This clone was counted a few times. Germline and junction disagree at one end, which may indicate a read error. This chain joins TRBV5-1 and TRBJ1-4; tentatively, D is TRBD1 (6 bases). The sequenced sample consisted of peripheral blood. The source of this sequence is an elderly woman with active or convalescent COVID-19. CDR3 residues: CASSQQGRGEKLFF. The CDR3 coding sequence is TGTGCCAGCAGCCAACAGGGTCGGGGTGAAAAACTGTTTTTT.